The source of this TCR beta chain is a study of T cells in Graves' hyperthyroidism and ophthalmopathy. CDR3 size: 15 residues. Germline loops: CDR1 MGHRA, CDR2 YSYEKL. Deletions cut 2 bases from V and 1 base from J, with 8 bases between. As for this clonotype: The antigen remains unidentified.

Study-wide findings and caveats: Most thyroid clonotypes that were expanded above 0.001 also turned up in blood. The model anticipated ophthalmopathy a median about six months pre-onset.

Amplified TCR beta CDR3 regions came from RNA transcripts. When the TCR CDR3 underwent first-round RT-PCR, the HTBI primer set was used. TCRdb re-derived calls from the multiplex PCR reads in MiXCR, one entry per CDR3 protein. Among approximately 500,000 distinct CDR3 sequences listed, around 46% were seen once. Orbital computed tomography and thyroid ultrasound, together with serum TRAb and thyroxine and clinical symptoms, were used for diagnoses. Sequencing was performed on peripheral blood or thyroid tissue (not recorded which). The clonotype originates from a woman under 30 with Graves' hyperthyroidism. The V and J genes are TRBV4-1 and TRBJ2-2; D unclear. The CDR3 DNA follows: TGCGCCAGCAGCCAAAGGACGGAGAACACCGGGGAGCTGTTTTTT. Encoded protein: CASSQRTENTGELFF.